This TCR beta chain was recovered during a study of blood T cell repertoires in COVID-19. On the study more broadly: Italy, Spain and the United States were the sources of the convalescent and acute COVID-19 samples.

Germline V gene sequence: CDR1 MRHNA, CDR2 SNTAGT. The CDR3 has 16 amino acids. The ends were cut back, 5 bases at V and 8 bases at J, with 24 bases in the middle. Authors' data handling: Nucleated cell number was recorded as an estimate derived from reference gene primer amplification. Measured with immunoSEQ multiplex PCR; TCRdb has only the in-frame clones, and not every one. Clone size and V and J calls were adopted from that table, with D and trimming inferred from the DNA. This table has about 320,000 clones, more than 75% appearing once. In terms of age and location, participants ranged from roughly 18 to 95 years and lived in 24 US areas.

V usage is TRBV6-4 and J usage is TRBJ1-2; a weak D match, TRBD1 (5 bases). The receptor's source is a man in his 60s who had recovered from COVID-19. Sequencing input: PBMCs or T cells enriched from blood (not recorded which). CDR3 protein: CASSQGRKAPIEGYTF. In nucleotides, the CDR3 is TGTGCCAGCAGTCAGGGCCGTAAAGCCCCTATTGAGGGCTACACCTTC.